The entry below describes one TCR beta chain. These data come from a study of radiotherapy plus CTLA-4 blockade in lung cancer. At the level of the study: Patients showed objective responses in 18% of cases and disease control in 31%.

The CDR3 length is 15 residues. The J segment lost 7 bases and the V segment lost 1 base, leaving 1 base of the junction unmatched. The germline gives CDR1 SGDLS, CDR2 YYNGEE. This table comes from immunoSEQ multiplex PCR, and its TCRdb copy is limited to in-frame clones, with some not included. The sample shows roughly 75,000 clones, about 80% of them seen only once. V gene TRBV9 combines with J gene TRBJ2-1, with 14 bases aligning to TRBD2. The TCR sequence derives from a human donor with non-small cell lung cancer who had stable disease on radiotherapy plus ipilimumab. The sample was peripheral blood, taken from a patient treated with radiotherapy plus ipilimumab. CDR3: CASSVRLAGGNEQFF. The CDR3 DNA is TGTGCCAGCAGCGTAAGACTAGCGGGAGGGAATGAGCAGTTCTTC.